The text below deals with one TCR beta chain. Its antigen is not identified. PCR primers comprised 60 Vbeta and 13 Jbeta primers. Here immunoSEQ multiplex PCR was the method, and the copy in TCRdb shows in-frame clones only, minus some. This repertoire shows some 100,000 clones, around 72% found once; its top ten account for around an eighth. The data belong to a study of cytomegalovirus exposure and HLA in healthy donors. Regarding the study as a whole: Association with HLA alleles at 0.05 false discovery rate was found for roughly 17,000 TCR beta sequences in a later analysis.

The receptor's source is a male donor in good health and CMV-seropositive. Sequenced: PBMCs.

The CDR3 region is CASSLGDGEAFF. DNA of the CDR3: TGTGCCAGCAGCCTCGGGGATGGGGAAGCTTTCTTT. The chain couples TRBV7-9 to TRBJ1-1; D not resolved. Trimming took off 5 bases at V and 8 bases at J, with 12 bases between the two ends. This CDR3 has 12 amino acids. The germline CDR1 and CDR2 sequences are SEHNR and FQNEAQ (reference sequence).